Below, one T cell receptor beta chain is given with its context. Its target is not known. TCRdb keeps only in-frame clones here, not all; method: immunoSEQ multiplex PCR. The table has fewer than 500 clones, 86% seen once. This entry comes from a study of brain metastases from non-small cell lung cancer. Overall study results and limits: T-cell infiltration was lower in brain metastases than primaries (P < 0.001).

The CDR3 is 16 residues long. Germline V gene data show CDR1 as SGHVS and CDR2 as FQNEAQ. Trimming took 2 bases from V and 1 from J, leaving 11 bases between them. The sample was tissue from a brain metastasis. The J gene is TRBJ1-4, the V gene TRBV7-8, with D maybe TRBD1 (5 bases). This receptor was taken from a donor older than 35 with non-small cell lung cancer. CDR3: CASSLQGGRTNEKLFF. DNA of the CDR3: TGTGCCAGCAGCTTACAGGGAGGGAGAACTAATGAAAAACTGTTTTTT.